This note documents a single TCR beta chain sequence. Its antigen is undetermined. The data are from a study of OX40 agonist ivuxolimab in advanced cancers. Study-level background: Ivuxolimab, an agonistic anti-OX40 (CD134) antibody, was given to patients. Three patients, one with hepatocellular carcinoma and two with cutaneous melanoma, achieved partial responses. Overall study results and limits: Antigen specificity was not determined for the expanded peripheral T cells. There was clonal expansion of CD4+ and CD8+ blood T cells by week 6 at 0.1 to 3.0 mg/kg.

The V end lost 4 bases, the J end lost 6 bases, and 12 bases lay between the germline ends. The CDR3 totals 14 residues. Per the germline V gene, CDR1 is MGHRA and CDR2 is YSYEKL. Some clones are missing from TCRdb's copy, which holds only in-frame ones; the method was immunoSEQ multiplex PCR. The sample lists more than 35,000 clones, approximately 80% occurring once. V is TRBV4-1 and J is TRBJ2-2; D is unclear. This sequence originates from an adult with an advanced solid tumor such as melanoma, head and neck, liver or kidney cancer. Sequencing used CD4+ or CD8+ T cells sorted from blood, obtained in a trial of the OX40 agonist ivuxolimab. CDR3 sequence: CASSPYSSAGELFF. In DNA form, the CDR3 reads TGCGCCAGCAGCCCATACAGTTCGGCCGGGGAGCTGTTTTTT.